Following are 6 T cell receptor beta chains from one sample sequenced in a study of T cell responses to AZD1222 COVID-19 vaccine. This table comes from immunoSEQ multiplex PCR, and its TCRdb copy is limited to in-frame clones, with some not included. The sample includes 150,000 to 200,000 clones, around 87% of them seen just once. The sample here was peripheral blood, taken on day 0 of AZD1222 vaccination. The source of these receptors is an adult in good health.

This sequence joins TRBV5-8 and TRBJ1-2, with 8 nucleotides matching TRBD1. V dropped 4 bases and J dropped 4; count of bases not matched to a gene: 6. CDR1 is SGHTS, CDR2 YDEGEE, per germline. This CDR3 has 14 amino acids. Here the CDR3 reads CASSVDRGSYGYTF. The DNA of the CDR3 is TGTGCCAGCAGCGTCGACAGGGGCTCCTATGGCTACACCTTC.

V usage is TRBV28 and J usage is TRBJ1-5; D is perhaps TRBD1 (5 bases). The ends were cut back, 6 bases at V and 3 bases at J, with 18 bases in the middle. The germline V gene has CDR1 MDHEN and CDR2 SYDVKM. There are 16 residues in the CDR3. In DNA, the CDR3 is TGTGCCAGCAGCCTCATCGACAGCCGACCCAATCAGCCCCAGCATTTT. Its translation: CASSLIDSRPNQPQHF.

This chain connects TRBV18 to TRBJ1-4; D gene unclear. CDR3 size: 15 residues. Trimming shortened V by 2 bases and J by 6 bases, and 13 bases separated the two germline ends. Germline V lookup: CDR1 KGHSH, CDR2 LQKENI. The CDR3 reads CASSPSIAGYEKLFF. CDR3 sequence (DNA): TGTGCCAGCTCACCATCAATAGCGGGGTATGAAAAACTGTTTTTT.

This chain uses TRBV6-1 with TRBJ1-6; D is unclear. The CDR3 extends over 16 amino acids. Deletions cut 0 bases from V and 2 bases from J, with 8 bases between. Germline values: CDR1 MNHNS, CDR2 SASEGT. As DNA, the CDR3 is TGTGCCAGCAGTGAAGCCCGGACCGCCTATAATTCACCCCTCCACTTT. Protein: CASSEARTAYNSPLHF.

CDR3 amino acids: CASAQRESDEQYF. The CDR3 DNA reads as TGTGCCAGTGCGCAGCGGGAGTCTGACGAGCAGTACTTC. The chain links TRBV2 to TRBJ2-7, with 8 bases matching TRBD2. CDR1 and CDR2 from the germline V gene are SNHLY and FYNNEI. The CDR3 has 13 residues. Trimming at V came to 9 bases and at J to 5 bases, leaving 9 bases not matched to a gene.

This clone was observed a single time. The V gene is TRBV7-9, the J gene TRBJ2-1, with 12 bases aligning to TRBD2. From germline, CDR1 is SEHNR and CDR2 FQNEAQ (reference sequence). The CDR3 contains 16 residues. J gave up 5 bases and V 2 bases, and 4 bases lay outside the gene matches. CDR3 coding DNA: TGTGCCAGCAGCTTAAGTAGGACTAGCGGGAACAATGAGCAGTTCTTC. Translating gives CASSLSRTSGNNEQFF.